The clone carrying this TCR beta chain was picked up many times. Its target is not known. The V end lost 8 bases, the J end lost 3 bases, and 20 bases lay between the germline ends. This CDR3 has 15 residues. Germline V gene data show CDR1 as WNHNN and CDR2 as SYGVQD (reference sequence). These data belong to a study of Graves' ophthalmopathy and Graves' hyperthyroidism. Study results and limitations: Blood samples also showed most expanded thyroid clonotypes exceeding 0.001 frequency.

TCR beta CDR3 regions were amplified from RNA transcripts. HTBI primers were used in a first-round RT-PCR, which preceded a second-round multiplex PCR. From the multiplex PCR reads, TCRdb called clonotypes with MiXCR, one entry per CDR3 protein. This table holds around 600,000 distinct CDR3 sequences, about 41% found once. What was sequenced was peripheral blood. The rearrangement links TRBV10-1 to TRBJ2-7; tentative D call: TRBD2 (6 bases). This clonotype was obtained from an adult man with Graves' ophthalmopathy. CDR3: CASVPLLRGNYEQYF. The CDR3 bases are TGCGCCAGCGTCCCCCTGTTACGGGGGAACTACGAGCAGTACTTC.